The 8 T cell receptor beta chains presented below share a single source sample, sequenced in a study of T cell changes during pregnancy in multiple sclerosis. Libraries were prepared by immunoSEQ multiplex PCR; TCRdb keeps only in-frame clonotypes and omits some of them. The data show fewer than 150,000 clones, around 95% seen once. The sequencing here drew on peripheral blood, taken after pregnancy. These receptors were obtained from a female donor with multiple sclerosis, enrolled in a pregnancy study.

This chain links TRBV13 with TRBJ2-3, with 7 bases matching TRBD1. Trimming cost V 5 bases and J 2 bases; bases outside gene matches: 10. Germline V CDR1 and CDR2: PRHDT, FYEKMQ (reference sequence). The CDR3 runs to 16 residues. The CDR3: CASSPADRASTDTQYF. The DNA of the CDR3 is TGTGCCAGCAGCCCTGCTGACAGGGCTTCCACAGATACGCAGTATTTT.

This rearrangement joins TRBV28 to TRBJ2-7, with TRBD2 matching over 12 bases. Unmatched junction bases numbered 5, after V lost 3 bases and J lost 5 bases. This CDR3 has 15 amino acids. The germline gives CDR1 MDHEN, CDR2 SYDVKM. The CDR3 DNA follows: TGTGCCAGCAGTTTTTTGGCTAGCGGGAGGGACGAGCAGTACTTC. Its translation: CASSFLASGRDEQYF.

The rearrangement links TRBV7-8 to TRBJ1-2, with TRBD1 identical over 7 bases. V was clipped by 5 bases and J by 3 bases; unmatched bases: 9. CDR3 length equals 15 residues. The germline V gene encodes CDR1 SGHVS and CDR2 FQNEAQ. DNA for the CDR3: TGTGCCAGCAGCCAGCCATCGGACAGGTACTATGGCTACACCTTC. It codes for CASSQPSDRYYGYTF.

The genes are TRBV27 and TRBJ2-2; D remains unclear. V lost 8 bases and J 6 bases, leaving 7 bases between the germline ends. Germline V lookup: CDR1 MNHEY, CDR2 SMNVEV (reference sequence). The CDR3 length is 11 residues. The CDR3 sequence: CASSSAGELFF. The CDR3 DNA is TGTGCCAGCTCTTCAGCCGGGGAGCTGTTTTTT.

J is TRBJ1-1 and V is TRBV30; TRBD1 is a possible D gene (6 bases). The CDR3 runs to 12 residues. CDR1 GTSNPN and CDR2 SVGIG come from the germline V gene (reference sequence). Trimming took 3 bases from V and 8 from J, leaving 13 bases between them. The chain's CDR3 is CAWRSGHLEAFF. CDR3 sequence (DNA): TGTGCCTGGAGATCGGGACACCTAGAAGCTTTCTTT.

The V gene is TRBV28, the J gene TRBJ1-5; 7 nucleotides align to TRBD1. V trimming: 8 bases; J trimming: 3 bases; junction bases outside the gene matches: 4. CDR3 size: 13 residues. CDR1 MDHEN and CDR2 SYDVKM come from the germline V gene. Here the CDR3 reads CASGTANNQPQHF. CDR3 in DNA: TGTGCCAGCGGGACAGCAAACAATCAGCCCCAGCATTTT.

This clone has just one count. The rearrangement uses TRBV27 and TRBJ1-1, with a weak D call TRBD1 (5 bases). V was shortened by 3 bases and J by 4 bases, with 9 bases between the two germline ends. Germline V gene sequence: CDR1 MNHEY, CDR2 SMNVEV (reference sequence). This CDR3 contains 13 residues. The CDR3 DNA is TGTGCCAGCAGTTTCCAGGGTAGCACTGAAGCTTTCTTT. Translation: CASSFQGSTEAFF.

The rearrangement joins TRBV2 to TRBJ1-4; TRBD1 matches 7 bases. V trimming: 3 bases; J trimming: 8 bases; junction bases outside the gene matches: 9. The V gene's germline CDR1 is SNHLY and CDR2 FYNNEI. The CDR3 sequence is 15 residues long. CDR3 sequence reads: CASSEAPGQSEKLFF. The CDR3 DNA is TGTGCCAGCAGTGAGGCCCCGGGACAGTCAGAAAAACTGTTTTTT.